Only a few counts were recorded for the clone carrying this T cell receptor beta chain. The antigen is not known. TCRdb reanalysed the 5' RACE reads using MiXCR and keeps one entry per CDR3 protein. The sample lists around 690,000 distinct CDR3 sequences; approximately 22% were seen once. The data derive from a study of identical twins. Study-wide findings and caveats: The study reached conclusions through statistical analysis that was cross-sectional, not following the same donors. Memory repertoires showed no such pattern, whereas abundant cord blood beta clonotypes carried fewer insertions.

This CDR3 is 11 amino acids long. From germline, CDR1 is SQVTM and CDR2 ANQGSEA. Trimming took 1 base from V and 6 from J, leaving 6 bases between them. These data also formed part of another study, on T cells expressing NK-cell markers. That paper notes: Where a few donors were concerned, these clonotypes also led the CD3+CD56-NKG2C+ fraction.

The sequenced material came from PBMCs. This chain connects TRBV29-1 to TRBJ1-2; D is possibly TRBD1 (6 bases). The receptor comes from a woman aged 18 to 35 in good health. CDR3 nucleotide sequence: TGCAGCGTTGAAGGGGGGCATGGCTACACCTTC. Translation gives CSVEGGHGYTF.